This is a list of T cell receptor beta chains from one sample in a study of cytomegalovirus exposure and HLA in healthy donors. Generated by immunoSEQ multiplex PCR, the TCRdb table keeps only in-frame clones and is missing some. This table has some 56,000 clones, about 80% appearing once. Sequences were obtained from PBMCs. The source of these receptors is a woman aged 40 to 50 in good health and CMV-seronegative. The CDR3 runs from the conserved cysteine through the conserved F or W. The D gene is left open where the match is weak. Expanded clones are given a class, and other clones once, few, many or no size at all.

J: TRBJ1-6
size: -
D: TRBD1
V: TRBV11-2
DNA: TGTGCCAGCAGCTTAGTGTTGACAGGGTCTGGTAATTCACCCCTCCACTTT
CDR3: CASSLVLTGSGNSPLHF

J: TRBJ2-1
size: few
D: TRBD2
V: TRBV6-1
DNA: TGTGCCAGCAACCGGCCGGGACTAGCGATCAATGAGCAGTTCTTC
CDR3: CASNRPGLAINEQFF

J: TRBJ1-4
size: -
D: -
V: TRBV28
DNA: TGTGCCAGCAGTCCGGGGGGGGCAACTAATGAAAAACTGTTTTTT
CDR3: CASSPGGATNEKLFF

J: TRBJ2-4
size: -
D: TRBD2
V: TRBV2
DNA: TGTGCCAGCAGTATCGGTCCGGGGGGAAACATTCAGTACTTC
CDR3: CASSIGPGGNIQYF

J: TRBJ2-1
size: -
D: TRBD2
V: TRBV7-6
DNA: TGTGCCAGCAGCTCAAGGACTAGCGGCAATGAGCAGTTCTTC
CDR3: CASSSRTSGNEQFF

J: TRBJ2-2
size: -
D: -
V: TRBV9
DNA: TGTGCCAGCAGCGGGAGCAGGGGGAACACCGGGGAGCTGTTTTTT
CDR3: CASSGSRGNTGELFF

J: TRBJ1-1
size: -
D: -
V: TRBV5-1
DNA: TGCGCCAGCAGCGGGCCGTCTTCGAACACTGAAGCTTTCTTT
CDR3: CASSGPSSNTEAFF

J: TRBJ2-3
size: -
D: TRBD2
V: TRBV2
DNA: TGTGCCAGCACCATGAAGGAGACACCTGGACTAGCGGGAGGGCGGACAGATACGCAGTATTTT
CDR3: CASTMKETPGLAGGRTDTQYF

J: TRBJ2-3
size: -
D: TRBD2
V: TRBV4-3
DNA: TGCGCCAGCAGCCATAGACTGCCGGCTAGCGGAAGCACAGATACGCAGTATTTT
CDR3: CASSHRLPASGSTDTQYF

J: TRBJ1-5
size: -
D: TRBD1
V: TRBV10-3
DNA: TGTGCCACTGGGACAGGGGAGTTCTATAGCAATCAGCCCCAGCATTTT
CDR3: CATGTGEFYSNQPQHF

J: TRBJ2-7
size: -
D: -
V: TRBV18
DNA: TGTGCCAGCTCCACGACGGGATACGAGCAGTACTTC
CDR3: CASSTTGYEQYF

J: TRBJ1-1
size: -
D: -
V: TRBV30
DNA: TGTGCCTGGAACGGGTATACTGAAGCTTTCTTT
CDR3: CAWNGYTEAFF

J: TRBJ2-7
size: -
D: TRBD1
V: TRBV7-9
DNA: TGTGCCAGCAGCCCGGGACAGGGTCCCTACGAGCAGTACTTC
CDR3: CASSPGQGPYEQYF

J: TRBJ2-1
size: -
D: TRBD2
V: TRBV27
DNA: TGTGCCAGCAGCAGAGCGGGAGTGGATTACAATGAGCAGTTCTTC
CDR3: CASSRAGVDYNEQFF

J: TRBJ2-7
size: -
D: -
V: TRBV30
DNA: TGTGCCTGGAGTGTCTCGCGTTCCTACGAGCAGTACTTC
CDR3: CAWSVSRSYEQYF

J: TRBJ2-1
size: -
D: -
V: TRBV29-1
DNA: TGCAGCGTTGAAATGGGGGCCGAACATTACAATGAGCAGTTCTTC
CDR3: CSVEMGAEHYNEQFF

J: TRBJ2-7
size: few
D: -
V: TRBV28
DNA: TGTGCCAGCAGTTTATCCTCTTGGGTCCAGGGTTGGTCCTACGAGCAGTACTTC
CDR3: CASSLSSWVQGWSYEQYF

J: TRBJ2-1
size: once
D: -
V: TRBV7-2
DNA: TGTGCCAGCAGCCCGGTCTCGTATGAGCAGTTCTTC
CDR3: CASSPVSYEQFF

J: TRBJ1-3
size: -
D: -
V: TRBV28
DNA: TGTGCCAGCAGTATCGGAGGGACTGGAAACACCATATATTTT
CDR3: CASSIGGTGNTIYF

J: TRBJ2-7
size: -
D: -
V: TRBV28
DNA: TGTGCCAGCAGCCCCCCGGACTATCCGACCTACGAGCAGTACTTC
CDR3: CASSPPDYPTYEQYF

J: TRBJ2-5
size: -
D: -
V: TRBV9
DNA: TGTGCCAGCAGCCCCCGACTAGGGGAAGAGACCCAGTACTTC
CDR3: CASSPRLGEETQYF

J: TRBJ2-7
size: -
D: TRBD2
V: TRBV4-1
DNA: TGCGCCAGCAGCCAAGATTGGAAGTCTGGGACTAGACATTCCTACGAGCAGTACTTC
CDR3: CASSQDWKSGTRHSYEQYF

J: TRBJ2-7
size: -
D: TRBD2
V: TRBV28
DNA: TGTGCCAGCAGTCCGCCCGGGACTAGCGGGAGGTCCCACGAGCAGTACTTC
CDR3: CASSPPGTSGRSHEQYF

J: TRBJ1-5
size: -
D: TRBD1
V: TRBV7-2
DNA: TGTGCCAGCAGCCGAGGGGGCTTTGAGCCCCAGCATTTT
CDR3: CASSRGGFEPQHF

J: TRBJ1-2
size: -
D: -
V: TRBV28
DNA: TGTGCCAGCACTAGTGGGGCCTCTAACTATGGCTACACCTTC
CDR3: CASTSGASNYGYTF

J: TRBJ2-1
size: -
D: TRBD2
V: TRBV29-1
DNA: TGCAGCGTTGAAGGGACTAGCGGGAGTTCGGGCAACAATGAGCAGTTCTTC
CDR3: CSVEGTSGSSGNNEQFF

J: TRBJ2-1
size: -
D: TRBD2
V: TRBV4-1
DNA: TGCGCCAGCAGTTCGGCGGGAGTAATCACCTACAATGAGCAGTTCTTC
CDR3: CASSSAGVITYNEQFF

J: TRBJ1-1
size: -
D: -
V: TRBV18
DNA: TGTGCCAGCTCGGCAGGGGTGAACACTGAAGCTTTCTTT
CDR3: CASSAGVNTEAFF

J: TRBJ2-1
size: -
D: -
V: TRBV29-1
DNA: TGCAGCGTTGAAAAGTCTCGAGGGGAGCAGTTCTTC
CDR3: CSVEKSRGEQFF

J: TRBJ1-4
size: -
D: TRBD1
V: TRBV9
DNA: TGTGCCAGCAGCCCCCAGGGGGCGGGGGAAAAACTGTTTTTT
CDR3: CASSPQGAGEKLFF

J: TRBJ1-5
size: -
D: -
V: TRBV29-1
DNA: TGCAGCGTTGAAGACAGTAGCAATCAGCCCCAGCATTTT
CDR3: CSVEDSSNQPQHF

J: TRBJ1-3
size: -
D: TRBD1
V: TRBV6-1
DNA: TGTGCCAGCCAGGACAGGGGGTCTGGAAACACCATATATTTT
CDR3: CASQDRGSGNTIYF

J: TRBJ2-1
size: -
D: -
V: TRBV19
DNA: TGTGCCAGTAGTATAGTCCCTAGAGAATACAATGAGCAGTTCTTC
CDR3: CASSIVPREYNEQFF

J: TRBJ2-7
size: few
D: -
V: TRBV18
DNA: TGTGCCAGCTCACCTCCGGGACAAACAGCGAGCTCCTACGAGCAGTACTTC
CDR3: CASSPPGQTASSYEQYF

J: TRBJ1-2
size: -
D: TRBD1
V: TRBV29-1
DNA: TGCAGCGTGGGGGACAGCCCGTTCTATGGCTACACCTTC
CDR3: CSVGDSPFYGYTF

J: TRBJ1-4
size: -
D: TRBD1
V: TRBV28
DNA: TGTGCCAGCAGTTTACAGGGGGTGGGAGAAAAACTGTTTTTT
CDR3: CASSLQGVGEKLFF

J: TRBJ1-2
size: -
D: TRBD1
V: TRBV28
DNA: TGTGCCAGCAGTTCGCCGGGACAGGGTACTGGCTACACCTTC
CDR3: CASSSPGQGTGYTF

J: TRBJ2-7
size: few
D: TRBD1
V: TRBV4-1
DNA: TGCGCCAGCAGCCCGGGACAGGGGGCTCGGGAGCAGTACTTC
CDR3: CASSPGQGAREQYF

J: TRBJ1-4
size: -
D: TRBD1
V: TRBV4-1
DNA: TGCGCCAGCAGCCGGTTAACAGGGGACGCAACTAATGAAAAACTGTTTTTT
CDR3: CASSRLTGDATNEKLFF

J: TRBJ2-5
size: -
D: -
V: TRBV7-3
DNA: TGTGCCAGCAGCTTCAATTCAGGGGCGTCCCAAGAGACCCAGTACTTC
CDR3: CASSFNSGASQETQYF

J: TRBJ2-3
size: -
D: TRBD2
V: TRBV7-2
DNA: TGTGCCAGCAGCTTGCGGCTAGCGGGAGGGCCAGATACGCAGTATTTT
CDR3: CASSLRLAGGPDTQYF

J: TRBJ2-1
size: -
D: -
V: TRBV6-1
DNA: TGTGCCAGCAGTGGGACTATAGAGCAGTTCTTC
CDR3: CASSGTIEQFF

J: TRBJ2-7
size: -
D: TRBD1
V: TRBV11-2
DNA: TGTGCCAGCAGCCTCGGACAGGGGGTTCCCTACGAGCAGTACTTC
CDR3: CASSLGQGVPYEQYF

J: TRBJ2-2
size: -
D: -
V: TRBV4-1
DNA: TGCGCCAGCAGCCTACAGGGTGCCGGGGAGCTGTTTTTT
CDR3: CASSLQGAGELFF

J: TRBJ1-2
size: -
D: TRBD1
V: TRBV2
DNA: TGTGCCAGCAGTGATTGGAGGGGGCGAGGTTTGAACTATGGCTACACCTTC
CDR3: CASSDWRGRGLNYGYTF

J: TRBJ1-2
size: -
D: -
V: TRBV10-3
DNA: TGTGCCATCACCGAGGGGGCTAACTATGGCTACACCTTC
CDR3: CAITEGANYGYTF

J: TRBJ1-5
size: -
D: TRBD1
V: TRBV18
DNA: TGTGCCAGCTCGCCTACAGGGGGCATCGGTAAGCCCCAGCATTTT
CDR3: CASSPTGGIGKPQHF

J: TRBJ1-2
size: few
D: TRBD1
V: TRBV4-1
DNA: TGCGCCAGCAGCCCAATACCCGGGACAGGGCCTCCTGGCTACACCTTC
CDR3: CASSPIPGTGPPGYTF

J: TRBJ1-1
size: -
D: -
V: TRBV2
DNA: TGTGCCAGCAGTGTTAGGAACACTGAAGCTTTCTTT
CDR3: CASSVRNTEAFF

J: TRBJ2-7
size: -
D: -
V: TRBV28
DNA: TGTGCCAGCAGTTTATATTCGGGGACATGGGTTTACGAGCAGTACTTC
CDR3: CASSLYSGTWVYEQYF

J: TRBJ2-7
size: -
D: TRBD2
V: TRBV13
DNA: TGTGCCAGCAGCCTTCGACTAGCGGGAGCTAACGAGCAGTACTTC
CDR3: CASSLRLAGANEQYF

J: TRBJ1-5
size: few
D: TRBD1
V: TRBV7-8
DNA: TGTGCCAGCAGCCGCGACAGGGTTAGCAATCAGCCCCAGCATTTT
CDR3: CASSRDRVSNQPQHF

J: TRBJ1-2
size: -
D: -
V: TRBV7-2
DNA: TGTGCCAGCAGCTTAGACAGGGCCTATGGCTACACCTTC
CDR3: CASSLDRAYGYTF

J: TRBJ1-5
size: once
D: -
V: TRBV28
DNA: TGTGCCAGCAGTTTAAGCCCGACTGACGGCAATCAGCCCCAGCATTTT
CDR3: CASSLSPTDGNQPQHF

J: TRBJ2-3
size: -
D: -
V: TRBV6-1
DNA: TGTGCCAGCAGATCACTAGAGGGCACAGATACGCAGTATTTT
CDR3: CASRSLEGTDTQYF

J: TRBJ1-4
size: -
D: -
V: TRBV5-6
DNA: TGTGCCAGCAGCTTGTGGGCTCGCGCAACTAATGAAAAACTGTTTTTT
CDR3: CASSLWARATNEKLFF

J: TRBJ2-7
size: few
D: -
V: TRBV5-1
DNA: TGCGCCAGCAGCCCCGCCGCAGGTTCAATAGAGCAGTACTTC
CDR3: CASSPAAGSIEQYF

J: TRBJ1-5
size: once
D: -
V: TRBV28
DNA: TGTGCCAGCAGTTTTTTGGACAGAAGAAGAAGCAATCAGCCCCAGCATTTT
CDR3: CASSFLDRRRSNQPQHF